These 9 T cell receptor beta chains were sequenced from one sample in a study of high-grade serous ovarian cancer treatment subgroups. Generated by immunoSEQ multiplex PCR, the TCRdb table keeps only in-frame clones and is missing some. The sample consists of approximately 5,000 clones, roughly three quarters of them appearing once. Tumor samples were taken before definitive surgery or chemotherapy. Sequenced material: tumor tissue. Every receptor here comes from a human donor with high-grade serous ovarian cancer.

As regards this clone: At one end, the junction sequence differs from germline, possibly due to a read error. This chain links TRBV2 with TRBJ1-5; D not resolved. CDR3 length equals 12 residues. Germline V CDR1 and CDR2: SNHLY, FYNNEI. This CDR3 reads CASSEGNQPQHF. The DNA for the CDR3 is TGTGCCAGCAGCGAAGGCAATCAGCCCCAGCATTTT.

J is TRBJ1-2 and V is TRBV2; unclear D gene. The ends were cut back, 6 bases at V and 2 bases at J, with 16 bases in the middle. This CDR3 is 15 amino acids long. The germline V gene has CDR1 SNHLY and CDR2 FYNNEI. The chain's CDR3 is CASSLLDVSNYGYTF. The CDR3 bases are TGTGCCAGCAGCCTCTTGGACGTCTCGAACTATGGCTACACCTTC.

This clone was seen more than once but under ten times. This rearrangement joins TRBV7-2 to TRBJ2-5; possibly TRBD1 or TRBD2 for D (5 bases each). CDR3 length: 15 residues. Germline V gives CDR1 SGHTA, CDR2 FQGNSA. The V gene lost 1 base and the J gene lost 4 bases, with 13 bases spanning the gap. Written as DNA, the CDR3 is TGTGCCAGCAGCTTAGGGATCCCGGGACCAGAGACCCAGTACTTC. Amino acid sequence: CASSLGIPGPETQYF.

The rearrangement joins TRBV11-2 to TRBJ2-5; no clear D. The J call is uncertain, as TRBJ2-7 better fits the DNA end. This CDR3 is 11 amino acids long. Looked up from germline, CDR1 is SGHAT and CDR2 is FQNNGV. DNA for the CDR3: TGTGCCAGCAGCTTCTACTACGAGCAGTACTTC. It codes for CASSFYYEQYF.

The CDR3 protein is CATRPGREAGYTF. CDR3 nucleotide sequence: TGTGCCACCCGACCGGGGAGGGAGGCTGGCTACACCTTC. The V call is TRBV28, the J call TRBJ1-2, with no clear D. CDR3 size: 13 residues. In germline, CDR1 is MDHEN, CDR2 SYDVKM. The germline V and J ends were trimmed by 10 bases and 7 bases, with 19 bases remaining between them.

The rearrangement links TRBV5-1 to TRBJ1-6; no firm D call. Germline-derived CDR1 and CDR2 are SGHRS and YFSETQ. V lost 0 bases and J 5 bases, leaving 15 bases between the germline ends. The CDR3 is 17 residues long. The CDR3 loop reads CASSLGPTKSDNSPLHF. The CDR3 nucleotides read TGCGCCAGCAGCTTGGGGCCTACTAAGTCGGATAATTCACCCCTCCACTTT.

The chain carries TRBV10-3 and TRBJ2-3; no clear D. The V gene lost 4 bases and the J gene lost 4 bases, with 3 bases spanning the gap. The CDR3 contains 11 residues. Germline lookup yields CDR1 ENHRY and CDR2 SYGVKD. The CDR3 nucleotides read TGTGCCATCAGTGTGGCAGATACGCAGTATTTT. Its protein is CAISVADTQYF.

This chain connects TRBV11-2 to TRBJ1-1; 7 bases are a match to TRBD1. With V trimmed by 1 base and J by 7 bases, 15 bases remained unmatched. CDR1 and CDR2 (germline): SGHAT, FQNNGV. The CDR3 loop spans 17 amino acids. The CDR3 loop is CASSLVALQGRAIEAFF. CDR3 DNA sequence: TGTGCCAGCAGCTTAGTCGCCCTACAGGGGCGGGCAATTGAAGCTTTCTTT.

The chain couples TRBV11-3 to TRBJ2-3; D could derive from TRBD1 or TRBD2 (5 bases each). The CDR3 length is 14 residues. The germline V gene encodes CDR1 SGHNT and CDR2 YENEEA. Trimming removed 5 bases at V and 2 bases at J, with 11 bases between. The DNA of the CDR3 is TGTGCCAGCAGCGGGGGACGGACCACAGATACGCAGTATTTT. Its translation: CASSGGRTTDTQYF.